Detailed here is one TCR beta chain. Its antigen remains undetermined. This entry comes from a study of monozygotic twins with inflammatory bowel disease (dated by TCRdb to between 2019 and 2020). Regarding the complete study: In total, 28 monozygotic twin pairs made up the full study: 19 Danish pairs, all IBD-discordant, plus nine German pairs, of which four were IBD-concordant and five were IBD-discordant. Within discordant pairs, disease-associated traits were sought mainly by comparing IBD patients with their genetically identical healthy co-twins. Each individual had, on average, about 151 000 unique TCRalpha sequences and 181 000 unique TCRbeta sequences available for analysis.

Library method: 5' RACE. Preparation of each TCR library used approximately 3,700 ng of total RNA. For each sample, cDNA synthesis was carried out in eight separate reactions using SMARTScribe reverse transcriptase. During cDNA synthesis, template switching introduced unique molecular identifiers that contained a 6-nucleotide sample barcode. TCRalpha and TCRbeta cDNA was amplified by two nested PCRs of around 15 and 9 cycles, with bead purification after each PCR. Before amplification, cDNA was treated with uracil DNA-glycosylase and purified using the QIAquick PCR purification kit. The second PCR added Illumina TruSeq-compatible adapters along with sample-specific barcodes. TapeStation and Qubit were used to check library quality and concentration, and 5 to 6.5 ng of each library was pooled. Sequencing of the pooled libraries was done on an Illumina HiSeq2500 single-index Rapid Run using custom sequencing primers and 2 x 100 bp reads. As for the original processing: MiGEC version 1.2.6 was used for UMI-based consensus assembly to correct PCR and sequencing errors. V(D)J alignment, clonotype assembly and CDR3 extraction were performed with MiXCR version 2.1.1. To normalise gene usage, clonotype sharing and MAIT/NKT TCR abundance, the analysis used the top 1000, 10 000 and 20 000 clonotypes per sample. Diversity was computed as the inverse Simpson index with the vegan R package after downsampling to 27 000 UMIs. Paired Mann-Whitney U tests on discordant twin pairs were used, with Benjamini-Hochberg multiple-testing correction. TCRdb reprocessed the reads and provides one entry for every CDR3 protein sequence; no DNA is given. V and J calls and clone size were set by TCRdb, not the authors. The sample table includes more than 95,000 distinct CDR3 sequences. The ten largest clones take up 1.5% to 2% of the sample.

A roughly 2.7 ml peripheral blood sample was drawn into PAXgene tubes per donor and stored at -80°C. Total RNA was isolated from whole blood with the PAXgene blood miRNA kit on an automated QIAcube, without T cell sorting. Peripheral blood from monozygotic twin pairs concordant or discordant for inflammatory bowel disease was subjected to deep TCRalpha and TCRbeta repertoire profiling with unique molecular barcoding. Smoking habits were recorded for all twin pairs, and individuals were classified as current, former or never smokers. Broad study findings and their caveats: No difference in repertoire similarity was observed between concordant and discordant twins, possibly owing to limited statistical power. A decrease in TCRbeta repertoire diversity, as measured by inverse Simpson index, was observed in IBD patients compared with their healthy co-twins. Fewer clonotypes were shared with other individuals by IBD patients than by healthy twins, most markedly in patients showing signs of disease activity. No single strong signal or clonotype linked to IBD turned up in the results, so the idea that one exists was not supported. Differing immunosuppressive treatments among patients may have added background noise and inter-individual variability to the repertoires. Different T cell subtypes could not be distinguished in the analysis.

Per the germline V gene (reference sequence), SGHKS is the CDR1 and YYEKEE is the CDR2. From its cysteine to its phenylalanine, the CDR3 spans 12 amino acids. The DNA is unrecorded. The chain was built from TRBV5-5 and TRBJ1-1; checking the TCRdb D call of TRBD1 is not possible without DNA. This sequence originates from a human donor with ulcerative colitis or Crohn's disease, or a healthy co-twin of an affected twin (not recorded which). Sequencing input: blood. The CDR3 reads CASSLRTGAAFF.